The 28 T cell receptor beta chains below all came from one sample that was sequenced in a study of CD8 T cells in Susac syndrome (dated by TCRdb to the late 2010s). The library was made by the immunoSEQ multiplex PCR assay. RNA was extracted with the RNeasy kit and roughly 0.5 to 1 ug was reverse transcribed using random hexamers. TCRdb applied fastp at Q25 and MiXCR to the public reads, then kept only in-frame beta chains. A single entry per CDR3 protein holds the most common genes and DNA from its merged rows. The sample table contains some 130,000 distinct CDR3 sequences; only one count was recorded for 95% of them. Approximately 0.17% of the sample is taken by the ten largest. Input material: CD8+ T cells from PBMCs. The source of these receptors is a human donor with Susac syndrome.

The gene calls are TRBV29-1 and TRBJ2-1, with D tentatively TRBD2 (6 bases). Between the trimmed V and J ends, which lost 8 bases and 0 bases, there was a span of 14 bases. CDR1 is SQVTM, CDR2 ANQGSEA, per germline. This CDR3 is built from 14 residues. The CDR3 spells CSCEWRGSYNEQFF. CDR3 nucleotide sequence: TGCAGCTGTGAGTGGAGGGGCTCCTACAATGAGCAGTTCTTC.

V gene TRBV30 combines with J gene TRBJ1-1, with D possibly being TRBD1 (6 bases). V dropped 0 bases and J dropped 1 base, with 21 bases sitting between them. This CDR3 is built from 18 residues. Germline CDR1 reads GTSNPN; CDR2 reads SVGIG (reference sequence). The CDR3 loop is CAWSVRWRQEKRNTEAFF. CDR3 nucleotide sequence: TGTGCCTGGAGTGTACGATGGCGACAGGAAAAGAGGAACACTGAAGCTTTCTTT.

In this sample, this clonotype turned up once. The chain's CDR3 is CASSTRLAGAPDTQYF. The CDR3, as DNA: TGTGCCAGCAGCACCAGACTAGCGGGAGCCCCAGATACGCAGTATTTT. The chain joins TRBV12-3 or TRBV12-4 to TRBJ2-3, with 12 nucleotides matching TRBD2. V lost 6 bases to trimming and J lost 4 bases; unmatched junction nucleotides: 8. The CDR3 totals 16 residues.

The chain links TRBV5-1 to TRBJ2-1, with 7 bases lining up with TRBD2. From germline, CDR1 is SGHRS and CDR2 YFSETQ. J gave up 8 bases and V 1 base, and 9 bases lay outside the gene matches. CDR3 size: 15 residues. CDR3: CASSLNEAGSDEQFF. CDR3 coding DNA: TGCGCCAGCAGCTTGAACGAAGCGGGATCAGATGAGCAGTTCTTC.

This sequence joins TRBV29-1 and TRBJ2-3; 9 bases line up with TRBD1. With V trimmed by 5 bases and J by 4 bases, 19 bases remained unmatched. In germline, CDR1 is SQVTM, CDR2 ANQGSEA. The CDR3 consists of 18 residues. The CDR3 is CSVHFPTGTGSIADTQYF. CDR3 sequence (DNA): TGCAGCGTTCACTTTCCCACCGGGACAGGGTCGATTGCAGATACGCAGTATTTT.

V and J are TRBV30 and TRBJ1-1; 7 bases map to TRBD1. Losses at the gene ends were 0 bases for V and 7 bases for J; bases not matched to a gene: 5. The CDR3 contains 13 residues. Looked up from germline, CDR1 is GTSNPN and CDR2 is SVGIG (reference sequence). The chain's CDR3 is CAWSVLGTDEAFF. DNA for the CDR3: TGTGCCTGGAGTGTACTAGGGACAGATGAAGCTTTCTTT.

This CDR3 is CASLDTGSTDTQYF. DNA of the CDR3: TGTGCCAGCTTGGATACGGGTAGCACAGATACGCAGTATTTT. V is TRBV7-9 and J is TRBJ2-3; no reliable D call. Trimming shortened V by 8 bases and J by 0 bases, and 12 bases separated the two germline ends. The CDR3 runs to 14 residues. Germline loops: CDR1 SEHNR, CDR2 FQNEAQ (reference sequence).

The chain recombines TRBV28 with TRBJ2-2; D call uncertain. V lost 11 bases and J 4 bases, leaving 8 bases between the germline ends. CDR1 and CDR2 (germline): MDHEN, SYDVKM. The CDR3 length is 11 residues. The CDR3 region is CASRFTGELFF. CDR3 in DNA: TGTGCCTCCAGATTCACCGGGGAGCTGTTTTTT.

The chain recombines TRBV15 with TRBJ2-1, with D uncertain. Looked up from germline, CDR1 is LNHNV and CDR2 is YYDKDF (reference sequence). This CDR3 comprises 15 residues. V was cut by 2 bases and J by 4 bases, with 12 bases left in between. Here the CDR3 DNA reads TGTGCCACCAGCAGATCCTTGGAGACATACAATGAGCAGTTCTTC. It yields the protein CATSRSLETYNEQFF.

The chain couples TRBV1 to TRBJ2-5; the table gives TRBD1 as D, unverified against the DNA. TRBV1 is a listed pseudogene. This CDR3 spans 16 amino acids. In DNA form, the CDR3 reads TGCACCAGCAGCCAAGTTGACAGTTCTCACCAAGAGACCCAGTACTTC. This codes for CTSSQVDSSHQETQYF.

The chain links TRBV20-1 to TRBJ2-1; tentative D call: TRBD2 (5 bases). This CDR3 comprises 11 residues. Germline CDR1 is DFQATT and CDR2 is SNEGSKA (reference sequence). CDR3 nucleotide sequence: TGCAGCCCCATGAGGGCAAATGAGCAGTTCTTC. Translation: CSPMRANEQFF.

The chain has TRBV11-2 and TRBJ2-1; 15 positions agree with TRBD2. The length of the CDR3 is 15 residues. Trimming at V came to 5 bases and at J to 9 bases, leaving 5 bases not matched to a gene. Germline loops: CDR1 SGHAT, CDR2 FQNNGV. In DNA, the CDR3 is TGTGCCAGCAGCCTGGGACTAGCGGGAGGTGTTGAGCAGTTCTTC. Translation gives CASSLGLAGGVEQFF.

The chain recombines TRBV29-1 with TRBJ2-7; TRBD2 matches 12 bases. Germline assignment: CDR1 SQVTM and CDR2 ANQGSEA. The ends lost 4 bases at V and 2 bases at J; junction bases unmatched: 3. The CDR3 has 14 residues. CDR3 DNA: TGCAGCGTTGCCGGACTAGCGGGAACCTACGAGCAGTACTTC. It codes for CSVAGLAGTYEQYF.

The V call is TRBV13, the J call TRBJ2-5; D uncertain. CDR3 length equals 14 residues. Trimming pared 4 bases from V and 1 base from J, leaving 10 bases between. Germline lookup yields CDR1 PRHDT and CDR2 FYEKMQ (reference sequence). For the CDR3, the DNA is TGTGCCAGCAGCTCCACTCGGCCCCAAGAGACCCAGTACTTC. It codes for CASSSTRPQETQYF. Complete variable domain (other parts from reference TRBV13 and TRBJ2-5): AAGVIQSPRHLIKEKRETATLKCYPIPRHDTVYWYQQGPGQDPQFLISFYEKMQSDKGSIPDRFSAQQFSDYHSELNMSSLELGDSALYFCASSSTRPQETQYFGPGTRLLVL.

The chain links TRBV6-5 to TRBJ1-2; 7 bases fit TRBD1. V trimming: 0 bases; J trimming: 1 base; junction bases outside the gene matches: 5. The CDR3 has 16 amino acids. Looked up from germline, CDR1 is MNHEY and CDR2 is SVGAGI. Here the CDR3 DNA reads TGTGCCAGCAGTTACTCAAGGACAGGTTATAACTATGGCTACACCTTC. Residues: CASSYSRTGYNYGYTF.

This chain connects TRBV19 to TRBJ1-1; 10 nucleotides agree with TRBD1. This CDR3 is built from 18 residues. Germline V gene sequence: CDR1 LNHDA, CDR2 SQIVND (reference sequence). Trimming at V came to 1 base and at J to 5 bases, leaving 13 bases not matched to a gene. The CDR3 loop reads CASSIVQEGTGEKTEAFF. DNA for the CDR3: TGTGCCAGTAGTATAGTTCAAGAGGGGACAGGGGAGAAGACTGAAGCTTTCTTT.

This chain links TRBV29-1 with TRBJ2-1; 7 nucleotides match TRBD2. The trim removed 4 bases at V and 4 bases at J, leaving 4 bases unmatched. Germline V gene data show CDR1 as SQVTM and CDR2 as ANQGSEA. CDR3 length: 13 residues. CDR3 protein: CSVGWGGYNEQFF. CDR3 in DNA: TGCAGCGTTGGATGGGGGGGGTACAATGAGCAGTTCTTC.

CDR3 amino acids: CASRGREGDTDTQYF. The CDR3 DNA reads TGTGCCAGCAGAGGGAGGGAGGGGGACACAGATACGCAGTATTTT. V and J are TRBV6-5 and TRBJ2-3; the D gene is possibly TRBD2 (7 bases). This CDR3 comprises 15 residues. V lost 6 bases and J 2 bases, leaving 15 bases between the germline ends. CDR1 MNHEY and CDR2 SVGAGI come from the germline V gene.

This clonotype was recorded only once. The chain has TRBV9 and TRBJ2-7; 9 bases align to TRBD2. The V gene's germline CDR1 is SGDLS and CDR2 YYNGEE. The trim removed 2 bases at V and 5 bases at J, leaving 8 bases unmatched. This CDR3 has 15 amino acids. The DNA of the CDR3 is TGTGCCAGCAGCGTTAGCGGGAGAGGCGCCGACGAGCAGTACTTC. Translation gives CASSVSGRGADEQYF. The variable domain in full, completed from reference TRBV9 and TRBJ2-7, reads DSGVTQTPKHLITATGQRVTLRCSPRSGDLSVYWYQQSLDQGLQFLIQYYNGEERAKGNILERFSAQQFPDLHSELNLSSLELGDSALYFCASSVSGRGADEQYFGPGTRLTVT.

The chain couples TRBV12-3 or TRBV12-4 to TRBJ2-3; 14 bases are shared with TRBD2. The trim removed 4 bases at V and 2 bases at J, leaving 5 bases unmatched. The CDR3 totals 17 residues. The CDR3 nucleotides read TGTGCCAGCAGTTCGCCGACTAGCGGGAGGGCCACAGATACGCAGTATTTT. Encoded protein: CASSSPTSGRATDTQYF.

The J gene is TRBJ2-1, the V gene TRBV25-1; D is perhaps TRBD2 (5 bases). V gave up 5 bases and J gave up 4 bases, with 15 bases separating them. Germline-derived CDR1 and CDR2 are MGHDK and SYGVNS. This CDR3 spans 15 amino acids. The CDR3 nucleotides are TGTGCCAGCAGTAAGAGCGGCTCCGCTTACAATGAGCAGTTCTTC. Encoded protein: CASSKSGSAYNEQFF.

The chain joins TRBV7-6 to TRBJ1-1; D uncertain. CDR1 is SGHVS and CDR2 is FNYEAQ in the germline V gene. V gave up 5 bases and J gave up 1 base, with 11 bases separating them. The CDR3 runs to 14 residues. The CDR3 nucleotides read TGTGCCAGCAGCCCAATGCAAGGGAACACTGAAGCTTTCTTT. It yields the protein CASSPMQGNTEAFF.

This chain connects TRBV28 to TRBJ1-2; possible D gene TRBD1, 5 bases. V was cut by 7 bases and J by 5 bases, with 14 bases left in between. The CDR3 covers 13 residues. Germline V gene data show CDR1 as MDHEN and CDR2 as SYDVKM. CDR3 sequence reads: CASNPGPPYGYTF. In DNA form, the CDR3 reads TGTGCCAGCAACCCGGGACCCCCTTATGGCTACACCTTC.

This sequence joins TRBV12-3 or TRBV12-4 and TRBJ1-2; TRBD1 is a possible D gene (5 bases). The CDR3 runs 11 residues. The germline V and J ends were trimmed by 8 bases and 7 bases, with 11 bases remaining between them. The CDR3 loop is CASGGLRGYTF. CDR3 in DNA: TGTGCCAGCGGGGGGTTGCGTGGCTACACCTTC.

This clonotype was seen only a few times. The chain's CDR3 is CASSLGTGDQPQHF. CDR3 coding DNA: TGCGCCAGCAGCTTAGGGACAGGGGATCAGCCCCAGCATTTT. V usage is TRBV5-1 and J usage is TRBJ1-5; 10 bases line up with TRBD1. This CDR3 has 14 residues. Germline V CDR1 and CDR2: SGHRS, YFSETQ. J was trimmed by 5 bases and V by 2 bases; bases with no gene match: 1.

The V and J genes are TRBV14 and TRBJ2-5; no definite D call. This CDR3 contains 17 residues. The V end lost 0 bases, the J end lost 5 bases, and 19 bases lay between the germline ends. The germline V gene has CDR1 SGHDN and CDR2 FVKESK. The CDR3 region is CASSQESPAQGSETQYF. In DNA form, the CDR3 reads TGTGCCAGCAGCCAAGAATCCCCAGCTCAAGGTTCCGAGACCCAGTACTTC.

The rearrangement joins TRBV4-1 to TRBJ2-1, with 7 positions matching TRBD1. The CDR3 runs 14 residues. Germline V gives CDR1 MGHRA, CDR2 YSYEKL. Trimming at V came to 4 bases and at J to 7 bases, leaving 7 bases not matched to a gene. DNA for the CDR3: TGCGCCAGCAGCCCGGGGACAGAAGAGAATGAGCAGTTCTTC. Amino acid sequence: CASSPGTEENEQFF.

In its sample, this clonotype was seen once. The chain carries TRBV4-1 and TRBJ2-1, with D hard to call. V lost 0 bases and J lost 10, with 10 bases in between. Germline V gene lookup returns CDR1 MGHRA and CDR2 YSYEKL. This CDR3 is 13 amino acids long. CDR3 sequence: CASSQEPGPEQFF. The CDR3 nucleotides read TGCGCCAGCAGCCAAGAACCCGGCCCCGAGCAGTTCTTC.